Presented here are 24 T cell receptor beta chains from one specimen sequenced in a study of blood T cell repertoires in COVID-19. TCRdb's copy holds only in-frame clones and misses some; the assay was immunoSEQ multiplex PCR. Of approximately 300,000 clones in the sample, 86% were seen once. The sample was PBMCs or T cells enriched from blood (not recorded which). The receptors shown here come from a man aged 25 to 40 who had recovered from COVID-19.

The chain joins TRBV15 to TRBJ1-4, with 7 bases lining up with TRBD1. There are 14 residues in the CDR3. V was clipped by 3 bases and J by 4 bases; unmatched bases: 2. The germline V gene encodes CDR1 LNHNV and CDR2 YYDKDF (reference sequence). CDR3 residues: CATSRGQLNEKLFF. The CDR3 DNA follows: TGTGCCACCAGCAGGGGACAGCTTAATGAAAAACTGTTTTTT.

This clone was detected a few times. This chain uses TRBV27 with TRBJ1-1, with D tentatively TRBD1 (6 bases). V was clipped by 5 bases and J by 6 bases, with 16 bases between them. CDR3 length equals 14 residues. Germline V gives CDR1 MNHEY, CDR2 SMNVEV (reference sequence). CDR3 nucleotides: TGTGCCAGCAGTCTCCGGACAGTAAATTCTGAAGCTTTCTTT. Translated, it gives CASSLRTVNSEAFF.

This chain links TRBV30 with TRBJ1-5; the match to TRBD1 covers 7 bases. J was trimmed by 0 bases and V by 5 bases; bases with no gene match: 1. The CDR3 has 13 amino acids. Germline CDR1 is GTSNPN and CDR2 is SVGIG (reference sequence). This chain's CDR3 is CAWGTVSNQPQHF. In nucleotides, the CDR3 is TGTGCCTGGGGGACAGTTAGCAATCAGCCCCAGCATTTT.

This rearrangement joins TRBV5-1 to TRBJ2-4; no definite D call. Trimming removed 1 base at V and 8 bases at J, with 13 bases between. CDR3 length: 14 residues. The germline V gene has CDR1 SGHRS and CDR2 YFSETQ. The CDR3 DNA is TGCGCCAGCAGCTTGCGTACCAGTGGAGACATTCAGTACTTC. This translates into CASSLRTSGDIQYF.

This chain uses TRBV7-6 with TRBJ2-5, with D possibly TRBD2 on 5 matching bases. CDR3 length: 17 amino acids. Trimming left V 6 bases short and J 4 bases short, with 24 bases between. CDR1 SGHVS and CDR2 FNYEAQ come from the germline V gene. In DNA, the CDR3 is TGTGCCAGCAGTAGGACGATCGGCCTAGCTTTGGCAGAGACCCAGTACTTC. Protein: CASSRTIGLALAETQYF. Full variable domain (remainder filled in from reference TRBV7-6 and TRBJ2-5): GAGVSQSPRYKVTKRGQDVALRCDPISGHVSLYWYRQALGQGPEFLTYFNYEAQQDKSGLPNDRFSAERPEGSISTLTIQRTEQRDSAMYRCASSRTIGLALAETQYFGPGTRLLVL.

The rearrangement uses TRBV27 and TRBJ1-4; D not resolved. CDR1 is MNHEY and CDR2 is SMNVEV in the germline V gene (reference sequence). The V and J ends lost 2 bases and 8 bases respectively, with 9 bases between them. The CDR3 is made up of 13 amino acids. For the CDR3, the DNA is TGTGCCAGCAGTTTACTATCGAAGGAAAAACTGTTTTTT. Translating gives CASSLLSKEKLFF.

This rearrangement joins TRBV5-1 to TRBJ1-1; the D gene is possibly TRBD1 (5 bases). This CDR3 comprises 14 residues. Trimming pared 7 bases from V and 6 bases from J, leaving 19 bases between. From germline, CDR1 is SGHRS and CDR2 YFSETQ. CDR3 sequence (DNA): TGCGCCAGCTCAGAACCGGGACGACTAGCTGAAGCTTTCTTT. As protein: CASSEPGRLAEAFF. The variable domain in full, completed from reference TRBV5-1 and TRBJ1-1, reads KAGVTQTPRYLIKTRGQQVTLSCSPISGHRSVSWYQQTPGQGLQFLFEYFSETQRNKGNFPGRFSGRQFSNSRSEMNVSTLELGDSALYLCASSEPGRLAEAFFGQGTRLTVV.

On this clone: One end of the junction fails to match germline, which may point to a read error. This chain links TRBV4-1 with TRBJ1-2; TRBD1 aligns across 8 bases. Germline lookup yields CDR1 MGHRA and CDR2 YSYEKL. The CDR3 loop spans 14 amino acids. CDR3 region: CASSQVPGATGGYF. CDR3 nucleotides: TGCGCCAGCAGCCAAGTCCCGGGGGCTACAGGGGGATACTTC.

The table lists this clone with a count of one. This sequence joins TRBV30 and TRBJ2-3; 10 bases align to TRBD2. Germline V gene sequence: CDR1 GTSNPN, CDR2 SVGIG (reference sequence). The CDR3 contains 15 residues. The V gene end was trimmed by 3 bases and the J gene end by 0 bases; junction bases not matched to a gene: 3. CDR3 nucleotide sequence: TGTGCCTGGAGCACTAGCGGGGTCAGCACAGATACGCAGTATTTT. Protein product: CAWSTSGVSTDTQYF.

The chain employs TRBV19 and TRBJ2-7; the D gene is possibly TRBD2 (5 bases). The V gene's germline CDR1 is LNHDA and CDR2 SQIVND (reference sequence). The V end was cut by 7 bases, the J end by 3 bases, with 25 bases between. The CDR3 has 17 residues. In DNA, the CDR3 is TGTGCCAGTAAAAAGGCCCCCGACCGTAGGAGGCTCTACGAGCAGTACTTC. Translating it yields CASKKAPDRRRLYEQYF.

Regarding this clone: An end of the junction differs from the germline gene, which may be a read error. The V and J genes are TRBV5-6 and TRBJ1-2; D not certain. The CDR3 length is 14 residues. From germline, CDR1 is SGHDT and CDR2 YYEEEE. CDR3 protein: CVSTSLSGGYGYTF. In DNA, the CDR3 is TGTGTCAGCACCAGCTTGAGTGGAGGGTATGGCTACACCTTC.

On this clone itself: The sample contains more than one DNA sequence encoding this CDR3. The chain is built from TRBV11-3 and TRBJ1-1; perhaps TRBD1 as D (5 bases). V lost 1 base and J lost 0, with 9 bases in between. The CDR3 consists of 15 residues. The V gene's germline CDR1 is SGHNT and CDR2 YENEEA. CDR3 nucleotides: TGTGCCAGCAGCTTAGGGGGCTCCATGAACACTGAAGCTTTCTTT. It specifies CASSLGGSMNTEAFF.

The V gene is TRBV6-5, the J gene TRBJ1-2; TRBD1 matches 8 bases. CDR1 and CDR2 (germline): MNHEY, SVGAGI. V was clipped by 2 bases and J by 5 bases; unmatched bases: 7. The CDR3 runs to 15 residues. CDR3 amino acids: CASSYGQGLLYGYTF. CDR3 in DNA: TGTGCCAGCAGTTACGGACAGGGCCTACTATATGGCTACACCTTC.

The J gene is TRBJ1-1, the V gene TRBV6-5; 7 positions match TRBD1. CDR3 length: 13 amino acids. J lost 8 bases, V lost 11 bases, and 14 bases had no gene match. Germline CDR1 MNHEY, CDR2 SVGAGI. CDR3 bases: TGTGCCGGGCTTCACCAGGGGGTGGGGGAAGCTTTCTTT. Translating gives CAGLHQGVGEAFF.

V gene TRBV24-1 combines with J gene TRBJ2-1; TRBD2 matches at 13 bases. J lost 0 bases, V lost 4 bases, and 5 bases had no gene match. From germline, CDR1 is KGHDR and CDR2 SFDVKD. The CDR3 is 18 residues long. The CDR3 spells CATSEGLAGTSSYNEQFF. The CDR3 bases are TGTGCCACCAGTGAGGGACTAGCGGGAACGAGCTCCTACAATGAGCAGTTCTTC.

The gene calls are TRBV9 and TRBJ2-2; possibly TRBD1 for D (6 bases). The CDR3 loop spans 16 amino acids. Between the trimmed V and J ends, which lost 3 bases and 5 bases, there was a span of 17 bases. Per germline, CDR1 SGDLS and CDR2 YYNGEE. The CDR3 region has the DNA TGTGCCAGCAGCGGGCCCCTTGGGGGCATGACCGGGGAGCTGTTTTTT. This codes for CASSGPLGGMTGELFF.

The chain combines TRBV5-5 with TRBJ2-7, with a tentative D call TRBD1 (5 bases). The germline CDR1 and CDR2 sequences are SGHKS and YYEKEE (reference sequence). This CDR3 is built from 16 residues. Trimming cost V 2 bases and J 4 bases, with 19 bases left between them. The CDR3 is CASSFARTPSLYEQYF. DNA of the CDR3: TGTGCCAGCAGCTTTGCCAGGACACCCTCTTTGTACGAGCAGTACTTC.

Turning to this clone: Within the sample, other DNA sequences also encode this same CDR3. The chain has TRBV30 and TRBJ1-2; D not certain. In germline, CDR1 is GTSNPN, CDR2 SVGIG (reference sequence). This CDR3 is built from 11 residues. Trimming took off 0 bases at V and 8 bases at J, with 7 bases between the two ends. The CDR3 DNA sequence: TGTGCCTGGAGTGTAGGAGGGGGCTACACCTTC. Translating gives CAWSVGGGYTF.

The chain has TRBV10-3 and TRBJ1-5; D unclear. Between the trimmed V and J ends, which lost 0 bases and 3 bases, there was a span of 9 bases. Germline-derived CDR1 and CDR2 are ENHRY and SYGVKD. CDR3 length: 15 residues. In DNA form, the CDR3 reads TGTGCCATCAGTGAGTCTGAGACACACAATCAGCCCCAGCATTTT. It is translated as CAISESETHNQPQHF.

This chain uses TRBV15 with TRBJ2-7, with no clear D. The ends were cut back, 5 bases at V and 4 bases at J, with 21 bases in the middle. Germline V gene sequence: CDR1 LNHNV, CDR2 YYDKDF (reference sequence). The CDR3 is made up of 16 amino acids. CDR3 sequence (DNA): TGTGCCACCAGCGATACTTTCGTGACGGAGAGTTACGAGCAGTACTTC. Translated, it gives CATSDTFVTESYEQYF.

This clone was seen a single time. The genes are TRBV7-2 and TRBJ1-1, with a tentative D call TRBD1 (5 bases). The CDR3 runs to 14 residues. The V and J ends lost 1 base and 6 bases respectively, with 12 bases between them. CDR1 and CDR2 from the germline V gene are SGHTA and FQGNSA. The CDR3 loop reads CASSLDRSSPEAFF. CDR3 sequence (DNA): TGTGCCAGCAGCTTAGACAGGAGCAGCCCTGAAGCTTTCTTT.

The J gene is TRBJ1-4, the V gene TRBV19; D might be TRBD1 (5 bases). Trimming took off 2 bases at V and 5 bases at J, with 18 bases between the two ends. CDR3 length: 17 residues. Germline V gene data show CDR1 as LNHDA and CDR2 as SQIVND (reference sequence). The CDR3 reads CASSIRLPGLQNEKLFF. CDR3 nucleotide sequence: TGTGCCAGTAGTATAAGGCTACCGGGACTGCAAAATGAAAAACTGTTTTTT.

The chain is built from TRBV29-1 and TRBJ1-4, with TRBD1 identical over 8 bases. J gave up 8 bases and V 8 bases, and 7 bases lay outside the gene matches. CDR3 size: 12 residues. Germline CDR1 reads SQVTM; CDR2 reads ANQGSEA. The CDR3 sequence is CSSRTGSEKLFF. CDR3 DNA sequence: TGCAGCTCAAGGACAGGGAGCGAAAAACTGTTTTTT.

The rearrangement joins TRBV6-7 to TRBJ1-4, with 7 bases aligning to TRBD1. TRBV6-7 is placed among ORFs of uncertain function. CDR3 length equals 18 residues. Trimming took 0 bases from V and 0 from J; bases not matched to a gene: 7. CDR3 loop: CASSYSRGGPATNEKLFF. The CDR3 DNA reads TGTGCCAGCAGTTACTCGAGAGGGGGCCCTGCAACTAATGAAAAACTGTTTTTT.